The present TCR beta chain was sequenced within a study of technical replicates of blood from several donors. The germline gives CDR1 MNHEY, CDR2 SVGAGI. The CDR3 is 12 amino acids. Some clones are missing from TCRdb's copy, which holds only in-frame ones; the method was immunoSEQ multiplex PCR. The sample has about 75,000 clones, around 97% seen once. A note on this clone: One junction end does not reproduce the germline sequence, and a read error may be involved.

Sequenced material: T cells isolated from PBMCs. This TCR was recovered from a human donor in good health. The chain carries TRBV6-5 and TRBJ2-7; a weak D match, TRBD1 (5 bases). CDR3 in DNA: TGTGCCAGCAATTACCAAGGGGCCGAGCAGTACTTC. It yields the protein CASNYQGAEQYF.